The T cell receptor beta chain under discussion was sequenced for a study of T-cell memory formation after mild COVID-19. On the study more broadly: TCR clusters showed largely donor specificity.

TCRdb re-analysed the 5' RACE reads in MiXCR, keeping a single row per CDR3 protein. The table records 250,000 to 350,000 distinct CDR3 sequences, around a sixth of them present only once. Notes on the study in general: CD4+ contracting clones were found mainly in CM and EM, and CD8+ ones in EMRA. Balance between CD4 and CD8 was seen in clones contracting day 15 to 85, and a CD4+ lean was seen in later expanders.

This clonotype was counted many times. Antigen specificity is unknown. The clonotype originates from a man in his late teens or twenties who had mild COVID-19 (a few samples of this study predate the infection). Cell type and time point are not known. Material: PBMCs or a T cell subset sorted from them (not recorded which).

The CDR3, as DNA: TGTGCCAGCAGCTTGTCCGGACTCGCCCCGTTCTTC. It yields the protein CASSLSGLAPFF. This chain joins TRBV7-2 and TRBJ2-1, with D possibly TRBD2 on 5 matching bases. CDR1 SGHTA and CDR2 FQGNSA come from the germline V gene. The length of the CDR3 is 12 residues. V dropped 3 bases and J dropped 15 bases, with 15 bases sitting between them.